This TCR beta chain was documented in a study of CD8 T cells in Susac syndrome. Background on the study: Treatment status at blood draw for the Susac syndrome patients was therapy-naive, corticosteroids, or intravenous immunoglobulin alone.

The trim removed 5 bases at V and 2 bases at J, leaving 10 bases unmatched. The CDR3 runs 17 residues. CDR1 is MGHRA and CDR2 is YSYEKL in the germline V gene. TEMRA cells were enriched by FACS, and CD4+ and CD8+ T cells were negatively isolated. RNA, at about 0.45 to 1 ug, was reverse transcribed with random hexamers. By means of immunoSEQ multiplex PCR, TCR beta CDR3 spanning 54 Vbeta and 13 Jbeta underwent amplification. MiXCR, applied by TCRdb to the immunoSEQ multiplex PCR reads, yields one record per CDR3 protein. The sample lists under 300,000 distinct CDR3 sequences; 90% to 97% were seen once.

The chain combines TRBV4-1 with TRBJ2-2; 8 bases are shared with TRBD1. The receptor was isolated from a human donor with Susac syndrome. Sequencing used CD4+ T cells from PBMCs. The DNA for the CDR3 is TGCGCCAGCAGCGAGTCGACAGGGGACGCAAACACCGGGGAGCTGTTTTTT. Protein: CASSESTGDANTGELFF.